This TCR beta chain is drawn from a study of blood T cell repertoires in COVID-19. V lost 3 bases, J lost 6 bases, and 6 bases stayed unmatched. The length of the CDR3 is 15 residues. CDR1 and CDR2 (germline): MNHNS, SASEGT. Repertoires were generated with immunoSEQ multiplex PCR, while TCRdb's copy carries only in-frame clones and drops some. The data hold approximately 190,000 clones, with roughly nine tenths observed a single time. The TCR was taken from a woman in her thirties or forties in a cohort exposed to, infected with or recovered from COVID-19 (not recorded which). Sequencing was performed on PBMCs or T cells enriched from blood (not recorded which). J is TRBJ2-2 and V is TRBV6-1; 8 bases are shared with TRBD1. The DNA for the CDR3 is TGTGCCAGCAGTGAGGGAGACAGGGGCCCCGGGGAGCTGTTTTTT. Its protein is CASSEGDRGPGELFF.